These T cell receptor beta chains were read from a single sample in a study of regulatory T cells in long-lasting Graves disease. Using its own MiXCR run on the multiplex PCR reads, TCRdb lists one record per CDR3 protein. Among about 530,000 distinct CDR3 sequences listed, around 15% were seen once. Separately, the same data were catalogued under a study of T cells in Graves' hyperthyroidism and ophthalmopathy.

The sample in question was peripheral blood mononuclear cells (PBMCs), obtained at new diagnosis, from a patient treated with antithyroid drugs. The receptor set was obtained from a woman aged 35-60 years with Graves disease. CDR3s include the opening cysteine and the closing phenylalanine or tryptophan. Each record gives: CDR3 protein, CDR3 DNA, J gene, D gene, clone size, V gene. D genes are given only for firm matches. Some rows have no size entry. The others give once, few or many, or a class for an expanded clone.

CSASGGFTDTQYF TGCAGTGCTAGCGGGGGTTTCACAGATACGCAGTATTTT TRBJ2-3 . many TRBV20-1
CASSQETGGNEQFF TGTGCCAGCAGCCAAGAAACAGGGGGGAATGAGCAGTTCTTC TRBJ2-1 TRBD1 . TRBV3-1
CATSRDYPGGGTNEKLFF TGTGCCACCAGCAGAGATTACCCGGGCGGAGGCACTAATGAAAAACTGTTTTTT TRBJ1-4 . many TRBV15
CASSLGMASGNQETQYF TGTGCCAGCAGCTTAGGAATGGCTAGCGGAAACCAAGAGACCCAGTACTTC TRBJ2-5 TRBD2 . TRBV7-9
CASSDTHLQDRVGDTQYF TGTGCCAGCAGTGACACCCACCTACAGGACAGGGTCGGAGATACGCAGTATTTT TRBJ2-3 TRBD1 few TRBV12-3/TRBV12-4
CSAPDRVNSPLHF TGCAGTGCCCCTGACAGGGTAAATTCACCCCTCCACTTT TRBJ1-6 TRBD1 many TRBV20-1
CSAVIGPSLETQHF TGCAGCGCTGTGATCGGTCCTAGCCTGGAGACCCAGCACTTC TRBJ2-5 . few TRBV29-1
CASRPSGGAGELFF TGTGCCAGCAGACCTAGCGGGGGGGCCGGGGAGCTGTTTTTT TRBJ2-2 TRBD2 few TRBV12-3/TRBV12-4
CASSPPTGGSTDTQYF TGTGCCAGCAGTCCGCCGACAGGGGGCAGCACAGATACGCAGTATTTT TRBJ2-3 TRBD1 many TRBV2
CASSAGGLTEAFF TGTGCCAGCAGCGCCGGGGGGCTCACTGAAGCTTTCTTT TRBJ1-1 . . TRBV6-2/TRBV6-3
CASSYRPGGGDTQYF TGTGCCAGCAGTTACCGGCCGGGGGGCGGAGATACGCAGTATTTT TRBJ2-3 . many TRBV6-2/TRBV6-3
CASSQGERIFGEQFF TGTGCCAGTAGTCAGGGGGAGAGGATTTTTGGTGAGCAGTTCTTC TRBJ2-1 TRBD1 . TRBV19